The 3 T cell receptor beta chains listed next were all sequenced from one sample in a study of blood T cell repertoires in COVID-19. Some clones are missing from TCRdb's copy, which holds only in-frame ones; the method was immunoSEQ multiplex PCR. The top ten clones hold just under 0.9% of a sample with 170,000 or so clones, about 87% of them seen once. Sequencing was carried out using peripheral blood. Source of these receptors: a woman under 30 who had recovered from COVID-19.

Remarks on this clone: Other DNA sequences in this specimen translate into the identical CDR3. J is TRBJ2-5 and V is TRBV2, with 9 bases aligning to TRBD1. Trimming cost V 7 bases and J 3 bases; bases outside gene matches: 3. The CDR3 consists of 13 residues. Looked up from germline, CDR1 is SNHLY and CDR2 is FYNNEI. DNA for the CDR3: TGTGCCAGCACAAGGGACAGGGAAGAGACCCAGTACTTC. Translation gives CASTRDREETQYF.

This clone was seen a single time. This chain connects TRBV24-1 to TRBJ1-1; D gene unclear. V lost 4 bases and J lost 8, with 13 bases in between. CDR3 length: 13 residues. CDR1 is KGHDR, CDR2 SFDVKD, per germline. The CDR3 loop is CATSDTGRVEAFF. CDR3 nucleotides: TGTGCCACCAGTGACACGGGGAGGGTAGAAGCTTTCTTT.

This chain connects TRBV4-1 to TRBJ2-7; 10 bases line up with TRBD1. Germline lookup yields CDR1 MGHRA and CDR2 YSYEKL. This CDR3 region has 15 residues. V trimming: 0 bases; J trimming: 5 bases; junction bases outside the gene matches: 4. The CDR3 here is CASSQEDRGGNEQYF. DNA of the CDR3: TGCGCCAGCAGCCAAGAGGACAGGGGGGGAAACGAGCAGTACTTC.